This T cell receptor (beta chain) emerged from a study of human T cells and chemical hapten exposure. At the level of the study: Skin on the upper inner arm, approximately 2 cm by approximately 2 cm in size, was sensitized with 2% DPC.

TCRdb reprocessed the RACE reads with MiXCR, giving one entry per CDR3 protein. The table includes 150,000 to 200,000 distinct CDR3 sequences, around 30% detected once. The CDR3 length is 14 residues. Germline CDR1 reads DFQATT; CDR2 reads SNEGSKA (reference sequence). The time point denotes: patch test 3, about 24 weeks after DPC sensitization. The treatment denotes: therapeutic diphenylcyclopropenone sensitization with weekly scalp DPC. Sequences were derived from whole blood, sampled in connection with sensitization to the hapten diphenylcyclopropenone (DPC). The receptor comes from a woman between 18 and 29 years old with alopecia areata. Some clones in this sample may be carry-over from other donors' samples. The chain employs TRBV20-1 and TRBJ2-3, with 7 bases identical to TRBD2. CDR3: CALRASGRTDTQYF. Here the CDR3 DNA reads TGCGCGTTAAGGGCTAGCGGCCGCACAGATACGCAGTATTTT.